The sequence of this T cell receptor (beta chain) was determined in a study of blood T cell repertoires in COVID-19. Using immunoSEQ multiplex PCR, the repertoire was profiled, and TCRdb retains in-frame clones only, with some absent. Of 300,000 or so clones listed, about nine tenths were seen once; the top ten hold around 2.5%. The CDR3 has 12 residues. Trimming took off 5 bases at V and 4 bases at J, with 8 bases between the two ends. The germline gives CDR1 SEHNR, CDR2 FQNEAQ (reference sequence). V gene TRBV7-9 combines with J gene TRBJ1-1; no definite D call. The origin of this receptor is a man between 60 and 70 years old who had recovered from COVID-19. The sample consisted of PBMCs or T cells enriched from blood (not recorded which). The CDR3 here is CASSRQTTEAFF. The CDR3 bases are TGTGCCAGCAGCCGACAAACCACTGAAGCTTTCTTT.